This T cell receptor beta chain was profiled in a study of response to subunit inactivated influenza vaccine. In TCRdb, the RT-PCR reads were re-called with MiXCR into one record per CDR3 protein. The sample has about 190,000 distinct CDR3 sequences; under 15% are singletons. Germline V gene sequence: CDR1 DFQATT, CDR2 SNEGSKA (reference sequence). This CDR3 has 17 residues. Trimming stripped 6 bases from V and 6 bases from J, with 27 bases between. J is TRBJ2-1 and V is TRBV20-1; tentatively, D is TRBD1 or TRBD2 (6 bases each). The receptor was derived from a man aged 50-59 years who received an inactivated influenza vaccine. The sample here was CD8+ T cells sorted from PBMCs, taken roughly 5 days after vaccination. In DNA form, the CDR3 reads TGCAGTGCGCCTTACGGGGGCCATACCCTCCGCGCCAATGAGCAGTTCTTC. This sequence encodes CSAPYGGHTLRANEQFF.